Below are 14 T cell receptor beta chains sequenced from a single sample in a study of blood T cell repertoires in COVID-19 (dated by TCRdb to the early 2020s). The library was obtained by the immunoSEQ multiplex PCR assay. Entries here come from immuneACCESS through TCRdb and include only in-frame sequences with V and J called. Some clones fail to appear in such tables; in the studies checked, an unresolved V gene covers under half of the shortfall, and the cause of the remainder is unknown. The sample table contains about 14,000 clones; only one count was recorded for 90% of them. Over 6.5% of the sample rests with the top ten. Sequencing used peripheral blood. Receptors were obtained from a human donor in a cohort sampled during active COVID-19.

The gene calls are TRBV28 and TRBJ2-1, with 8 positions matching TRBD2. This CDR3 has 14 amino acids. J lost 2 bases, V lost 7 bases, and 4 bases had no gene match. The V gene's germline CDR1 is MDHEN and CDR2 SYDVKM. CDR3 in DNA: TGTGCCAGCACGAACGGGGGGGCCTACAATGAGCAGTTCTTC. This codes for CASTNGGAYNEQFF.

This CDR3 reads CASSPRRGSDEQFF. The CDR3 DNA follows: TGTGCCAGCAGCCCCCGTAGGGGGTCGGATGAGCAGTTCTTC. The V and J genes are TRBV6-4 and TRBJ2-1, with D tentatively TRBD1 (6 bases). From germline, CDR1 is MRHNA and CDR2 SNTAGT. The CDR3 covers 14 residues. V was cut by 6 bases and J by 8 bases, with 17 bases left in between.

The V gene is TRBV20-1, the J gene TRBJ1-3; D possibly corresponds to TRBD1 (6 bases). V lost 3 bases, J lost 3 bases, and 12 bases lay in between. Germline V gene data show CDR1 as DFQATT and CDR2 as SNEGSKA (reference sequence). The CDR3 runs to 14 residues. This CDR3 reads CSASSGVIGNTIYF. The CDR3 region has the DNA TGCAGTGCTAGTTCAGGGGTAATTGGAAACACCATATATTTT.

The sample holds one count of this clone. The V call is TRBV28, the J call TRBJ2-7; tentative D call: TRBD2 (5 bases). Germline CDR1 is MDHEN and CDR2 is SYDVKM. The CDR3 extends over 15 amino acids. V lost 2 bases and J lost 2, with 13 bases in between. CDR3: CASSLTVRRPYEQYF. CDR3 in DNA: TGTGCCAGCAGTTTAACGGTAAGGAGGCCCTACGAGCAGTACTTC.

The chain is built from TRBV6-1 and TRBJ2-1; the D gene is possibly TRBD1 (5 bases). The germline V gene encodes CDR1 MNHNS and CDR2 SASEGT. The CDR3 length is 16 residues. Trimming removed 0 bases from V and 4 bases from J, with 13 bases in between. The DNA of the CDR3 is TGTGCCAGCAGTGAAGCGAGTGCGACAGTTTACAATGAGCAGTTCTTC. Amino acids: CASSEASATVYNEQFF.

The J gene is TRBJ2-4, the V gene TRBV2, with 8 bases matching TRBD2. Germline V gives CDR1 SNHLY, CDR2 FYNNEI. The CDR3 spans 16 residues. V lost 2 bases, J lost 3 bases, and 6 bases stayed unmatched. Written as DNA, the CDR3 is TGTGCCAGCAGTGAACCAGCGGGAGCGCTCAAAAACATTCAGTACTTC. Translating gives CASSEPAGALKNIQYF.

The chain has TRBV6-5 and TRBJ1-3; tentatively, D is TRBD1 (5 bases). CDR1 is MNHEY and CDR2 is SVGAGI in the germline V gene. V was pared by 6 bases and J by 4 bases, with 16 bases between. The CDR3 loop spans 15 amino acids. Written as DNA, the CDR3 is TGTGCCAGCAGAGTGGGCAGGGCAGGGGGAAACACCATATATTTT. This codes for CASRVGRAGGNTIYF.

This rearrangement joins TRBV18 to TRBJ2-3, with D unresolved. The V gene's germline CDR1 is KGHSH and CDR2 LQKENI. The CDR3 extends over 14 amino acids. Trimming took 2 bases from V and 1 from J, leaving 7 bases between them. The CDR3 DNA follows: TGTGCCAGCTCACCATTTGCGGGCACAGATACGCAGTATTTT. Amino acid sequence: CASSPFAGTDTQYF.

The V and J genes are TRBV9 and TRBJ1-3, with 9 bases aligning to TRBD1. Germline V gene lookup returns CDR1 SGDLS and CDR2 YYNGEE. The CDR3 loop spans 14 amino acids. V gave up 6 bases and J gave up 7 bases; unmatched junction bases: 8. The CDR3 reads CASTRDRAANTIYF. CDR3 bases: TGTGCCAGCACCCGGGACAGGGCTGCCAACACCATATATTTT.

The chain links TRBV5-1 to TRBJ2-5; 10 nucleotides match TRBD1. This CDR3 has 16 residues. V trimming: 4 bases; J trimming: 4 bases; junction bases outside the gene matches: 10. Germline-derived CDR1 and CDR2 are SGHRS and YFSETQ. The CDR3 is CASSVTLRTGGETQYF. The CDR3 nucleotides are TGCGCCAGCAGCGTCACCCTGCGGACAGGGGGAGAGACCCAGTACTTC. The full variable domain, its missing parts supplied by reference TRBV5-1 and TRBJ2-5, is KAGVTQTPRYLIKTRGQQVTLSCSPISGHRSVSWYQQTPGQGLQFLFEYFSETQRNKGNFPGRFSGRQFSNSRSEMNVSTLELGDSALYLCASSVTLRTGGETQYFGPGTRLLVL.

The rearrangement links TRBV6-1 to TRBJ2-2, with 7 bases aligning to TRBD2. Germline V gene lookup returns CDR1 MNHNS and CDR2 SASEGT. V was clipped by 6 bases and J by 2 bases; unmatched bases: 9. There are 16 residues in the CDR3. The CDR3 loop reads CASSEILAVNTGELFF. CDR3 nucleotides: TGTGCCAGCAGCGAAATTCTAGCGGTTAACACCGGGGAGCTGTTTTTT.

The chain combines TRBV11-3 with TRBJ2-1, with 11 bases identical to TRBD2. Germline trimming cut 3 bases from V and 7 bases from J; bases unmatched to any gene: 2. This CDR3 has 14 amino acids. Per germline, CDR1 SGHNT and CDR2 YENEEA. Here the CDR3 reads CASSLTSGVNEQFF. In DNA form, the CDR3 reads TGTGCCAGCAGCTTGACTAGCGGGGTAAATGAGCAGTTCTTC.

CDR3 loop: CASSSRTGTYGYTF. The CDR3 coding sequence is TGTGCCAGCAGCTCTCGGACAGGAACCTATGGCTACACCTTC. This chain joins TRBV11-2 and TRBJ1-2; TRBD1 agrees at 7 bases. This CDR3 is 14 amino acids long. With V trimmed by 4 bases and J by 4 bases, 6 bases remained unmatched. CDR1 is SGHAT and CDR2 is FQNNGV in the germline V gene.

The genes are TRBV19 and TRBJ1-1; a possible D gene is TRBD1 (5 bases). CDR1 is LNHDA and CDR2 is SQIVND in the germline V gene (reference sequence). Trimming stripped 3 bases from V and 4 bases from J, with 9 bases between. The CDR3 loop spans 13 amino acids. The CDR3 spells CASSMGGGTEAFF. CDR3 bases: TGTGCCAGTAGTATGGGGGGGGGCACTGAAGCTTTCTTT.